The entry that follows covers one T cell receptor (beta chain) sequence. The data stem from a study of blood T cell repertoires in COVID-19. Across the study: From the United States, Italy and Spain came samples of acute and convalescent COVID-19. PBMCs, B-cell-depleted T cells, or T cells provided the cDNA or gDNA that made up the material.

V was pared by 5 bases and J by 13 bases, with 12 bases between. The CDR3 is 11 residues long. Libraries were prepared by immunoSEQ multiplex PCR; TCRdb keeps only in-frame clonotypes and omits some of them. Found here are around 200,000 clones, around 80% of them singletons; the top ten hold about an eighth. The material sequenced was peripheral blood. The TCR was taken from a man aged 25 to 40 with active or convalescent COVID-19. The chain combines TRBV12-3 or TRBV12-4 with TRBJ2-1; D gene unclear. The CDR3 is CASSPNSGQFF. CDR3 in DNA: TGTGCCAGCAGTCCGAACTCAGGACAGTTCTTC.